The 7 T cell receptor beta chains below come from one sample, sequenced in a study of T-cell reconstitution after alpha-beta-depleted transplantation in children. A TCRbeta library incorporating unique molecular identifiers was prepared. TCRdb recomputed calls from the PCR reads with MiXCR, one row per CDR3 protein. The table includes around 270,000 distinct CDR3 sequences, 9.5% to 13% detected once. The sequences come from PBMCs, collected before TCRalphabeta/CD19-depleted stem cell transplant. The receptor set was obtained from a boy under three years old with acute myeloid leukemia, due to receive a stem cell transplant.

At least ten counts were recorded for this clonotype. The gene calls are TRBV28 and TRBJ2-3; 11 bases match TRBD2. Germline lookup yields CDR1 MDHEN and CDR2 SYDVKM. The CDR3 consists of 18 residues. V shed 1 base, J shed 1 base, and the junction held 7 bases outside the gene matches. CDR3 loop: CASSLSLLGLAGTDTQYF. The CDR3 DNA follows: TGTGCCAGCAGTTTATCCTTGTTGGGACTAGCGGGCACAGATACGCAGTATTTT. Based on the CDR3 plus reference TRBV28 and TRBJ2-3, the full variable domain is DVKVTQSSRYLVKRTGEKVFLECVQDMDHENMFWYRQDPGLGLRLIYFSYDVKMKEKGDIPEGYSVSREKKERFSLILESASTNQTSMYLCASSLSLLGLAGTDTQYFGPGTRLTVL.

The table lists this clonotype with many counts. The chain has TRBV6-5 and TRBJ2-3, with a tentative D call TRBD1 (5 bases). The V end lost 4 bases, the J end lost 6 bases, and 14 bases lay between the germline ends. Per germline, CDR1 MNHEY and CDR2 SVGAGI. The CDR3 totals 14 residues. CDR3 residues: CASSSSGPRDTQYF. The CDR3 nucleotides read TGTGCCAGCAGTTCCTCAGGGCCAAGGGATACGCAGTATTTT.

This clonotype was counted at least ten times. J is TRBJ2-1 and V is TRBV7-2; 7 bases fit TRBD2. Germline V gene data show CDR1 as SGHTA and CDR2 as FQGNSA. V dropped 5 bases and J dropped 2; count of bases not matched to a gene: 6. The CDR3 sequence is 15 residues long. The CDR3 DNA sequence: TGTGCCAGCAGCCGCCGGGACTATGCCTACAATGAGCAGTTCTTC. Its protein product is CASSRRDYAYNEQFF. Together with reference TRBV7-2 and TRBJ2-1, the CDR3 gives the full variable domain: GAGVSQSPSNKVTEKGKDVELRCDPISGHTALYWYRQSLGQGLEFLIYFQGNSAPDKSGLPSDRFSAERTGGSVSTLTIQRTQQEDSAVYLCASSRRDYAYNEQFFGPGTRLTVL.

This clonotype was picked up many times. V usage is TRBV20-1 and J usage is TRBJ2-1; D gene unclear. V lost 6 bases, J lost 6 bases, and 6 bases lay in between. CDR3 length equals 10 residues. Germline CDR1 and CDR2: DFQATT and SNEGSKA (reference sequence). CDR3 nucleotides: TGCAGTGCCGGTTTCAATGAGCAGTTCTTC. Amino acid sequence: CSAGFNEQFF.

This clonotype was counted ten times or more. The rearrangement links TRBV12-3 or TRBV12-4 to TRBJ1-5; D is uncertain. With 2 bases removed from V and 2 bases from J, the gap between germline ends came to 7 bases. The CDR3 is 14 amino acids. CDR3 nucleotide sequence: TGTGCCAGCAGTTTAATTCCCGGCAATCAGCCCCAGCATTTT. The encoded protein is CASSLIPGNQPQHF.

This clonotype was detected a few times. The chain recombines TRBV18 with TRBJ2-7; D is ambiguous. There are 15 residues in the CDR3. V was clipped by 2 bases and J by 1 base, with 12 bases between them. The germline gives CDR1 KGHSH, CDR2 LQKENI. CDR3 DNA sequence: TGTGCCAGCTCACCAGAGACTGCATATTCCTACGAGCAGTACTTC. Amino acid sequence: CASSPETAYSYEQYF. The whole variable domain, remainder taken from reference TRBV18 and TRBJ2-7, is NAGVMQNPRHLVRRRGQEARLRCSPMKGHSHVYWYRQLPEEGLKFMVYLQKENIIDESGMPKERFSAEFPKEGPSILRIQQVVRGDSAAYFCASSPETAYSYEQYFGPGTRLTVT.

At least ten counts were recorded for this clonotype. As DNA, the CDR3 is TGTGCCAGCAGCTTGACAGGGAACCTATACAATGAGCAGTTCTTC. Translated, it gives CASSLTGNLYNEQFF. This chain links TRBV7-2 with TRBJ2-1; TRBD1 matches 7 bases. Per germline, CDR1 SGHTA and CDR2 FQGNSA. The V gene end was trimmed by 3 bases and the J gene end by 4 bases; junction bases not matched to a gene: 6. The CDR3 is 15 amino acids.